These 14 T cell receptor beta chains were sequenced from one sample in a study of T cell responses to AZD1222 COVID-19 vaccine. Here immunoSEQ multiplex PCR was the method, and the copy in TCRdb shows in-frame clones only, minus some. This sample has just over 150,000 clones, with around 85% found just once. The material was peripheral blood, obtained after recovery from COVID-19. These receptors came from an adult who had recovered from COVID-19.

The rearrangement links TRBV2 to TRBJ2-1; 9 nucleotides agree with TRBD2. The CDR3 sequence is 16 residues long. CDR1 is SNHLY, CDR2 FYNNEI, per germline. With 6 bases clipped from V and 2 bases from J, the junction kept 8 bases outside the gene matches. The CDR3 here is CASSGRVAGAYNEQFF. CDR3 in DNA: TGTGCCAGCAGCGGCAGGGTAGCGGGGGCCTACAATGAGCAGTTCTTC.

The CDR3 DNA reads TGTGCCAGCAGCTTAAGTTGGACAGCCTACGAGCAGTACTTC. Encoded protein: CASSLSWTAYEQYF. The chain is built from TRBV7-6 and TRBJ2-7; TRBD1 is a possible D gene (6 bases). The CDR3 covers 14 residues. V lost 2 bases and J lost 2, with 10 bases in between. Per the germline V gene, CDR1 is SGHVS and CDR2 is FNYEAQ.

Concerning this clone itself: This may arise from a read error, as a much more abundant clone is one base away. J is TRBJ2-3 and V is TRBV11-2; D call uncertain. This CDR3 has 11 amino acids. Trimming stripped 6 bases from V and 2 bases from J, with 3 bases between. Germline V gene data show CDR1 as SGHAT and CDR2 as FQNNGV. CDR3 amino acids: CASRSTDTQYF. Written as DNA, the CDR3 is TGTGCCAGCAGGTCCACAGATACGCAGTATTTT.

The chain joins TRBV19 to TRBJ2-2; 8 bases line up with TRBD1. CDR1 and CDR2 from the germline V gene are LNHDA and SQIVND (reference sequence). Losses at the gene ends were 3 bases for V and 3 bases for J; bases not matched to a gene: 3. This CDR3 is built from 15 residues. The chain's CDR3 is CASSIRGLDTGELFF. DNA for the CDR3: TGTGCCAGTAGTATCAGGGGGCTCGACACCGGGGAGCTGTTTTTT.

This rearrangement joins TRBV20-1 to TRBJ2-5; weak D call: TRBD2 (6 bases). V was clipped by 3 bases and J by 4 bases, with 6 bases between them. Looked up from germline, CDR1 is DFQATT and CDR2 is SNEGSKA (reference sequence). The CDR3 contains 11 residues. The CDR3 sequence: CSASGGETQYF. The CDR3 DNA sequence: TGCAGTGCTAGCGGGGGAGAGACCCAGTACTTC.

The CDR3 loop is CASSTRQYSGKTQYF. CDR3 coding DNA: TGTGCCAGCAGCACCCGACAGTACTCGGGAAAGACCCAGTACTTC. The V call is TRBV21-1, the J call TRBJ2-5. TRBV21-1 corresponds to a pseudogene. This CDR3 spans 15 amino acids.

The rearrangement joins TRBV7-3 to TRBJ2-7, with TRBD2 matching 9 bases. Germline V CDR1 and CDR2: SGHTA, FQGTGA. The length of the CDR3 is 15 residues. The V segment lost 5 bases and the J segment 2 bases; nucleotides outside the gene matches: 7. Here the CDR3 reads CASSNSLAGTYEQYF. Written as DNA, the CDR3 is TGTGCCAGCAGCAATTCCCTAGCGGGGACCTACGAGCAGTACTTC.

The rearrangement uses TRBV15 and TRBJ2-1; TRBD2 aligns across 12 bases. The ends lost 3 bases at V and 9 bases at J; junction bases unmatched: 9. Germline CDR1 reads LNHNV; CDR2 reads YYDKDF (reference sequence). CDR3 size: 16 residues. Written as DNA, the CDR3 is TGTGCCACCAGCAGGGAACGGACTAGCGGGATGGGTGAGCAGTTCTTC. Amino acid sequence: CATSRERTSGMGEQFF.

The chain links TRBV21-1 to TRBJ2-7; TRBD1 is the table's D call and was not checked against the DNA. TRBV21-1 is noted as a pseudogene. The CDR3 spans 14 residues. CDR3 sequence: CASSLAFPQREQYF. CDR3 nucleotide sequence: TGTGCCAGCAGCCTCGCCTTTCCACAACGAGAGCAGTACTTC.

The V gene is TRBV18, the J gene TRBJ1-2, with 7 bases identical to TRBD1. The germline V gene has CDR1 KGHSH and CDR2 LQKENI. The CDR3 runs 15 residues. V gave up 3 bases and J gave up 7 bases; unmatched junction bases: 11. The CDR3 is CASSPGRGGESGYTF. The CDR3 DNA sequence: TGTGCCAGCTCACCGGGTAGAGGGGGCGAATCTGGCTACACCTTC.

This chain uses TRBV14 with TRBJ2-2; 8 nucleotides align to TRBD2. Germline loops: CDR1 SGHDN, CDR2 FVKESK. The CDR3 runs 16 residues. After removal of 1 base from V and 2 bases from J, the junction contained 3 bases not matched to a gene. In DNA, the CDR3 is TGTGCCAGCAGCCAAGGACTAGCGCTAAACACCGGGGAGCTGTTTTTT. It specifies CASSQGLALNTGELFF. Combining the CDR3 with reference TRBV14 and TRBJ2-2 gives the whole variable domain EAGVTQFPSHSVIEKGQTVTLRCDPISGHDNLYWYRRVMGKEIKFLLHFVKESKQDESGMPNNRFLAERTGGTYSTLKVQPAELEDSGVYFCASSQGLALNTGELFFGEGSRLTVL.

V and J are TRBV11-2 and TRBJ1-1; TRBD1 aligns across 7 bases. Trimming took 5 bases from V and 11 from J; bases not matched to a gene: 8. CDR3 length: 12 amino acids. CDR1 is SGHAT, CDR2 FQNNGV, per germline. The CDR3 nucleotides read TGTGCCAGCAGCCCTACGACAGGGAGGGCTTTCTTT. Translating gives CASSPTTGRAFF.

The V and J genes are TRBV5-1 and TRBJ2-3; the D gene is possibly TRBD2 (6 bases). CDR3 length equals 14 residues. Germline V CDR1 and CDR2: SGHRS, YFSETQ. The ends were cut back, 6 bases at V and 2 bases at J, with 13 bases in the middle. CDR3 loop: CASTVAAPTDTQYF. DNA for the CDR3: TGCGCCAGCACTGTAGCGGCCCCCACAGATACGCAGTATTTT.

This chain joins TRBV11-1 and TRBJ2-1; perhaps TRBD2 as D (6 bases). The V gene lost 2 bases and the J gene lost 15 bases, with 14 bases spanning the gap. Germline V gene lookup returns CDR1 SGHAT and CDR2 FQDESV (reference sequence). CDR3 size: 12 residues. The CDR3 region is CASSLRGTLPFF. CDR3 nucleotides: TGTGCCAGCAGCTTACGGGGGACTCTCCCGTTCTTC.